This T cell receptor (beta chain) was recovered during a study of blood T cell repertoires in COVID-19 (dated by TCRdb to about 2020). Study-wide context: Collaborator samples came from the United States, Italy and Spain and covered acute and convalescent phases of COVID-19. The material from the prospective study consisted of cDNA or gDNA derived from T cells, B-cell-depleted T cells, or PBMCs. The dataset comprised deeply sampled blood TCRbeta repertoires from subjects exposed to, actively infected with, or recovered from COVID-19. The repertoires were made available in a free public database intended to serve as a resource for research on the immune response to SARS-CoV-2. Samples came from the ongoing ImmuneRACE study (first 160 participants) plus 1,254 subjects from 6 global collaborators. Nearly every sample came with metadata listing a de-identified subject ID, COVID-19 status, age in years and sex. Where available, HLA class I and class II types were taken from metadata supplied by the sample provider and were not determined by assay-based typing. Beyond this particular receptor, the publication reports: The quantity of clinical and demographic metadata differed by source and by participant and was supplied without curation.

At the junction V is shortened by 0 bases and J by 3 bases; bases outside the gene matches: 5. The germline V gene (reference sequence) sets CDR1 to LGHDT and CDR2 to YNNKEL. The CDR3 covers 15 residues, taking in both the cysteine and the phenylalanine. The DNA shown is the 45-base CDR3, in frame from base 1. As for this clone: Its cognate antigen has yet to be identified. The sample holds no much larger clone one base away, and base qualities are not on file.

TCRbeta CDR3 regions were amplified from genomic DNA by means of the immunoSEQ Assay, a bias-controlled multiplex PCR. For the original study's pipeline: Within the assay, amplification of reference gene primers was used to estimate how many nucleated cells each sample contained. To quantify the absolute abundance of each unique TCRbeta CDR3 rearrangement, sequence reads were collapsed and filtered. For each sample, productive Simpson clonality was calculated as the square root of Simpson's diversity index across productive rearrangements. In TCRdb, the immuneACCESS table is reduced to in-frame sequences with V and J assigned. These tables do not hold every clone; where another copy was compared, an unresolved V gene accounts for under half, and the others remain unexplained. The V and J calls and clone size are taken from that table; D and trimming were inferred from the DNA. Present in this sample are 100,000 or so clones, about four fifths of which were seen just once. Of the sample, over 8.5% is held by the ten largest clones.

Whole blood was collected in K2EDTA tubes by collaborating institutions according to the institutions' own protocols. For TCRbeta analysis, collaborators shipped samples in one of three forms: frozen whole blood, isolated PBMCs, or DNA extracted from either of those sample types. The sequence joins TRBV3-1 (or the pseudogene TRBV3-2) to TRBJ2-7; TRBD1 matches 7 bases in the middle. The receptor's source is a woman aged 70-85 years with acute or convalescent COVID-19. The sample comprised peripheral blood. The CDR3 sequence is CASSQDPRGLYEQYF. At the DNA level, the sequence is TGTGCCAGCAGCCAAGATCCGAGGGGGCTCTACGAGCAGTACTTC.